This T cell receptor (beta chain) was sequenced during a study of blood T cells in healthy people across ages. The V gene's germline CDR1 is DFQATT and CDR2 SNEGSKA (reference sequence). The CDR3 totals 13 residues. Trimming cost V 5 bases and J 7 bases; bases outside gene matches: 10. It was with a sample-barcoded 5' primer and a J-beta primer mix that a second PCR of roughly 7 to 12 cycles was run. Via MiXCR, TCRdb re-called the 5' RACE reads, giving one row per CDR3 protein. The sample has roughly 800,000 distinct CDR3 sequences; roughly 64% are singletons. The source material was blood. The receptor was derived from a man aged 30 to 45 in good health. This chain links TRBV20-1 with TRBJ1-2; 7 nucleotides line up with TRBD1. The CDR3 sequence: CSAGTGDSSGYTF. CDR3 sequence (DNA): TGCAGTGCTGGTACAGGGGACTCATCTGGCTACACCTTC.